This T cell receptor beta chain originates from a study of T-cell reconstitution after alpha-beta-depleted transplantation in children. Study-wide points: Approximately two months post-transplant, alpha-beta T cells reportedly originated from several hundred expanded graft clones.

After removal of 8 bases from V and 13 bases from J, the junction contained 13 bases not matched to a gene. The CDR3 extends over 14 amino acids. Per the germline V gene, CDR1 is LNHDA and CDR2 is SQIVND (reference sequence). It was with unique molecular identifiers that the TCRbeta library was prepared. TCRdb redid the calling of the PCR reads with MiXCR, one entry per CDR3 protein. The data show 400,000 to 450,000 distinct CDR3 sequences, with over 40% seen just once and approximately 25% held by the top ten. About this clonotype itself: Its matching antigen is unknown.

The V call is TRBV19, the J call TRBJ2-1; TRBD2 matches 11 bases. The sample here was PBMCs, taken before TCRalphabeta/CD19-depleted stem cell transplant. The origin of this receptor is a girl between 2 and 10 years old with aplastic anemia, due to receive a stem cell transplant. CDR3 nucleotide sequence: TGTGCCAGTGGCCGATTAGCGGGAGGGCCTAGACAGTTCTTC. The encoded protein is CASGRLAGGPRQFF.